The 9 T cell receptor beta chains given below trace back to one sample, sequenced in a study of chemoradiotherapy in HPV16-positive cancers (dated by TCRdb to between 2021 and 2022). Libraries came from the immunoSEQ multiplex PCR assay. In its TCRdb copy, this immuneACCESS table keeps in-frame sequences only and misses some clones. Where compared with another copy, unresolved V genes explain less than half of these, and the others have no known cause. Across this sample there are about 15,000 clones, with about 70% seen only once. Together, the top ten hold under 10% of the sample. Sampling was done from a patient who underwent chemoradiotherapy. Receptor source: a human donor with HPV-associated anogenital cancer.

This clone showed up just a few times. This chain uses TRBV5-1 with TRBJ2-7; D gene ambiguous. Germline-derived CDR1 and CDR2 are SGHRS and YFSETQ. The V gene lost 0 bases and the J gene lost 6 bases, with 4 bases spanning the gap. The CDR3 has 11 residues. CDR3 in amino acids: CASSLVGEQYF. CDR3 DNA: TGCGCCAGCAGCTTGGTAGGCGAGCAGTACTTC.

V is TRBV7-2 and J is TRBJ2-1, with 9 bases matching TRBD2. The CDR3 runs 16 residues. Unmatched junction bases numbered 12, after V lost 5 bases and J lost 7 bases. From germline, CDR1 is SGHTA and CDR2 FQGNSA. The CDR3 sequence is CASSPRDSGRRNEQFF. CDR3 DNA: TGTGCCAGCAGCCCTAGAGACAGCGGGAGGAGAAATGAGCAGTTCTTC.

The V call is TRBV30, the J call TRBJ1-6; no reliable D call. This CDR3 is 15 amino acids long. The V end was cut by 2 bases, the J end by 6 bases, with 14 bases between. Per the germline V gene, CDR1 is GTSNPN and CDR2 is SVGIG (reference sequence). The CDR3 DNA follows: TGTGCCTGGAGTCTGGGGAAACGAGTTAATTCACCCCTCCACTTT. Translation: CAWSLGKRVNSPLHF. Using reference TRBV30 and TRBJ1-6 for the parts outside the CDR3, the full variable domain is SQTIHQWPATLVQPVGSPLSLECTVEGTSNPNLYWYRQAAGRGLQLLFYSVGIGQISSEVPQNLSASRPQDRQFILSSKKLLLSDSGFYLCAWSLGKRVNSPLHFGNGTRLTVT.

The V and J genes are TRBV5-4 and TRBJ2-1; D not certain. Germline-derived CDR1 and CDR2 are SGHNT and YYREEE (reference sequence). Trimming took 0 bases from V and 9 from J, leaving 16 bases between them. This CDR3 is built from 15 residues. This CDR3 reads CASSLELTPVGEQFF. DNA of the CDR3: TGTGCCAGCAGCTTGGAACTAACTCCTGTGGGTGAGCAGTTCTTC.

This sequence joins TRBV5-1 and TRBJ1-3, with D maybe TRBD1 (6 bases). This CDR3 contains 15 residues. CDR1 is SGHRS, CDR2 YFSETQ, per germline. V was pared by 1 base and J by 1 base, with 9 bases between. CDR3 residues: CASSLTGQSGNTIYF. CDR3 in DNA: TGCGCCAGCAGCTTGACAGGGCAATCTGGAAACACCATATATTTT.

This clone was picked up a small number of times. This chain links TRBV5-4 with TRBJ2-3; 9 positions agree with TRBD2. The V segment lost 4 bases and the J segment 4 bases; nucleotides outside the gene matches: 7. Looked up from germline, CDR1 is SGHNT and CDR2 is YYREEE (reference sequence). CDR3 size: 15 residues. The CDR3 DNA reads as TGTGCCAGCAGCCCGGAGGGCGGGAGGGCAGATACGCAGTATTTT. Translating it yields CASSPEGGRADTQYF.

The chain carries TRBV5-1 and TRBJ1-2, with 11 positions matching TRBD1. With V trimmed by 5 bases and J by 8 bases, 11 bases remained unmatched. CDR1 SGHRS and CDR2 YFSETQ come from the germline V gene. The CDR3 spans 15 residues. The CDR3, as DNA: TGCGCCAGCAGTTATGGACAGGGGGCAACAGGCGGCTACACCTTC. Protein product: CASSYGQGATGGYTF.

The chain joins TRBV13 to TRBJ2-7, with D possibly matching TRBD1 (5 bases). This CDR3 contains 17 residues. The V end was cut by 2 bases, the J end by 1 base, with 18 bases between. Germline assignment: CDR1 PRHDT and CDR2 FYEKMQ (reference sequence). CDR3 sequence: CASSLSSGHMGSYEQYF. In nucleotides, the CDR3 is TGTGCCAGCAGCTTATCCTCCGGACATATGGGATCCTACGAGCAGTACTTC.

The chain has TRBV5-4 and TRBJ2-3; maybe TRBD1 (6 bases). Trimming left V 1 base short and J 4 bases short, with 13 bases between. The CDR3 length is 15 residues. CDR1 and CDR2 (germline): SGHNT, YYREEE (reference sequence). In nucleotides, the CDR3 is TGTGCCAGCAGCTTGCGGGCCCAGGGGCCAGATACGCAGTATTTT. It codes for CASSLRAQGPDTQYF.